The T cell receptor (beta chain) under discussion was sequenced for a study of T-cell memory formation after mild COVID-19. TCRdb itself ran the 5' RACE reads through MiXCR, one entry per CDR3 protein. The sample has 110,000 or so distinct CDR3 sequences, about a fifth seen once. Study conclusions and caveats: CD4+ contracting clones were found mainly in CM and EM, and CD8+ ones in EMRA.

This clonotype appeared many times. Antigen: not known. The germline V gene encodes CDR1 MNHNS and CDR2 SASEGT. V lost 6 bases, J lost 6 bases, and 5 bases stayed unmatched. This CDR3 comprises 14 residues. The sequence was collected from a man between 18 and 29 years old who had mild COVID-19 (a few samples of this study predate the infection). Cell type and time point are not known. The rearrangement joins TRBV6-1 to TRBJ2-1; 10 nucleotides align to TRBD2. The sample taken for sequencing was PBMCs or a T cell subset sorted from them (not recorded which). CDR3 nucleotide sequence: TGTGCCAGCAGGAGCGGGGGGGACAGCAATGAGCAGTTCTTC. Translation gives CASRSGGDSNEQFF.